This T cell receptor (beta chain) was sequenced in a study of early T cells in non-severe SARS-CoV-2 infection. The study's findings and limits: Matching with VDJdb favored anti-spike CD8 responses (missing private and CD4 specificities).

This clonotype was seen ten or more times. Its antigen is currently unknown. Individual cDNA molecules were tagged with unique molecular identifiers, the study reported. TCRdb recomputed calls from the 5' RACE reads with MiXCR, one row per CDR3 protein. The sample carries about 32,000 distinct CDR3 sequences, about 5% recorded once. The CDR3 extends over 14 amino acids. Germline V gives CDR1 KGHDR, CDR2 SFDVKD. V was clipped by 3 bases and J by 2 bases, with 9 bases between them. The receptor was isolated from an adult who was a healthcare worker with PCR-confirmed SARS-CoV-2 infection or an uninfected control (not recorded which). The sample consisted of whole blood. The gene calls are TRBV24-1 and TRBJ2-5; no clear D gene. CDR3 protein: CATSDPTQQETQYF. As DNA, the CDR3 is TGTGCCACCAGTGATCCGACACAACAAGAGACCCAGTACTTC.